This record looks at one T cell receptor (beta chain) sequence and its context. The antigen remains unidentified. Trimming at V came to 3 bases and at J to 4 bases, leaving 9 bases not matched to a gene. CDR3 length: 16 residues. CDR1 and CDR2 (germline): SGHDT, YYEEEE. The data were obtained in a study of T cell repertoires in cytomegalovirus infection. TCRdb recomputed calls from the reads with MiXCR, one row per CDR3 protein. The table has 400,000 to 600,000 distinct CDR3 sequences, roughly 43% seen once. The receptor comes from a human donor in good health (CMV status not recorded). Some clones in this sample may be carry-over from other donors' samples. V gene TRBV5-6 combines with J gene TRBJ1-3; 8 nucleotides match TRBD1. The specimen was cultured PBMCs, collected from culture after CMV antigen stimulation. CDR3 nucleotides: TGTGCCAGCAGCTGGGGGACAGGCGTCTCGGGAAACACCATATATTTT. Translating gives CASSWGTGVSGNTIYF.